What follows are 21 T cell receptor beta chains derived from one specimen sequenced in a study of T cells after yellow fever vaccination. In TCRdb, the 5' RACE reads were re-called with MiXCR into one record per CDR3 protein. The table lists about 340,000 distinct CDR3 sequences, under 5% of them singletons, with 20% to 25% in the top ten. The sample in question was PBMCs, obtained 5 days after the yellow fever booster vaccination. The receptors were gathered from a man younger than 35 who received the YFV17D yellow fever vaccine.

The table lists this clonotype with many counts. J is TRBJ2-4 and V is TRBV7-2, with D possibly TRBD1 on 5 matching bases. The ends were cut back, 1 base at V and 7 bases at J, with 8 bases in the middle. Looked up from germline, CDR1 is SGHTA and CDR2 is FQGNSA. The CDR3 loop spans 13 amino acids. DNA of the CDR3: TGTGCCAGCAGCTTAGACCGACAGAACATTCAGTACTTC. Residues: CASSLDRQNIQYF.

This clonotype occurred a few times. This chain joins TRBV6-2 or TRBV6-3 and TRBJ2-7; the D call may be TRBD1 or TRBD2 (5 bases each). Germline CDR1 and CDR2: MNHEY and SVGEGT. V was trimmed by 4 bases and J by 2 bases, leaving 24 bases between them. This CDR3 is built from 18 residues. This chain's CDR3 is CASSSRGRARLVAYEQYF. In DNA, the CDR3 is TGTGCCAGCAGTTCCCGGGGCAGGGCCCGCCTGGTCGCCTACGAGCAGTACTTC.

The genes are TRBV7-2 and TRBJ1-5, with D possibly being TRBD1 (6 bases). This CDR3 region has 14 residues. The ends were cut back, 6 bases at V and 2 bases at J, with 11 bases in the middle. CDR1 is SGHTA, CDR2 FQGNSA, per germline. CDR3: CASRVGGGNQPQHF. The CDR3 region has the DNA TGTGCCAGCAGGGTAGGGGGAGGCAATCAGCCCCAGCATTTT.

Many counts were recorded for this clonotype. The V call is TRBV6-2 or TRBV6-3, the J call TRBJ2-5; maybe TRBD2 (5 bases). The CDR3 sequence is 17 residues long. V dropped 3 bases and J dropped 2 bases, with 19 bases sitting between them. In germline, CDR1 is MNHEY, CDR2 SVGEGT. The CDR3 loop is CASSYSMRVRGQETQYF. CDR3 sequence (DNA): TGTGCCAGCAGTTATTCTATGAGGGTCCGCGGTCAAGAGACCCAGTACTTC.

This clonotype has a count of ten or more. The CDR3 here is CASSYSGLLSGNTIYF. CDR3 nucleotide sequence: TGTGCCAGCAGTTATTCCGGACTGCTCTCTGGAAACACCATATATTTT. The chain recombines TRBV12-3 or TRBV12-4 with TRBJ1-3; D call uncertain. The CDR3 sequence is 16 residues long. Trimming pared 4 bases from V and 0 bases from J, leaving 13 bases between.

CDR3 nucleotides: TGTGCCAGCAGTTTTCGGGGGACAGCCCCTGAAAAACTGTTTTTT. Its translation: CASSFRGTAPEKLFF. The chain recombines TRBV12-3 or TRBV12-4 with TRBJ1-4; 7 bases map to TRBD1. This CDR3 has 15 amino acids. V shed 3 bases and J 7 bases; nucleotides not matched to a gene: 8.

Many counts were recorded for this clonotype. The gene calls are TRBV11-2 and TRBJ2-3; TRBD2 agrees at 8 bases. V lost 0 bases and J lost 6; bases outside the gene matches: 5. CDR3 length equals 15 residues. CDR1 is SGHAT, CDR2 FQNNGV, per germline. CDR3 DNA: TGTGCCAGCAGCTTAGACGGGGGGGTACTGGATACGCAGTATTTT. Translation: CASSLDGGVLDTQYF.

This clonotype was observed a few times. The gene calls are TRBV6-5 and TRBJ2-1, with 12 nucleotides matching TRBD2. CDR3 size: 15 residues. Germline lookup yields CDR1 MNHEY and CDR2 SVGAGI. The J segment lost 10 bases and the V segment lost 7 bases, leaving 11 bases of the junction unmatched. In DNA form, the CDR3 reads TGTGCCAGCATGTACGCTAGCGGGGGGGCCTGGGAGCAGTTCTTC. Translation gives CASMYASGGAWEQFF.

The chain uses TRBV6-5 and TRBJ2-3; possibly TRBD1 or TRBD2 for D (5 bases each). This CDR3 has 15 amino acids. Germline CDR1 reads MNHEY; CDR2 reads SVGAGI. Trimming took off 0 bases at V and 10 bases at J, with 17 bases between the two ends. The DNA for the CDR3 is TGTGCCAGCAGTTACTCCGTCAGGGCCGGGGATGCGCAGTATTTT. Translation gives CASSYSVRAGDAQYF.

This clonotype was observed many times. J is TRBJ1-6 and V is TRBV18, with a weak D call TRBD1 (5 bases). The V end lost 6 bases, the J end lost 7 bases, and 16 bases lay between the germline ends. Germline CDR1 reads KGHSH; CDR2 reads LQKENI. This CDR3 has 15 amino acids. The CDR3 protein is CASSLSVGENSPLHF. The CDR3, as DNA: TGTGCCAGCTCTCTAAGCGTGGGGGAAAATTCACCCCTCCACTTT.

V gene TRBV7-9 combines with J gene TRBJ2-1; no reliable D call. The ends were cut back, 3 bases at V and 8 bases at J, with 8 bases in the middle. The CDR3 is 12 amino acids. Germline V lookup: CDR1 SEHNR, CDR2 FQNEAQ (reference sequence). The CDR3 sequence: CASSLGTHEQFF. In DNA form, the CDR3 reads TGTGCCAGCAGCTTGGGCACCCATGAGCAGTTCTTC.

The rearrangement joins TRBV12-3 or TRBV12-4 to TRBJ1-1; 8 nucleotides align to TRBD1. The CDR3 runs to 15 residues. With V trimmed by 5 bases and J by 1 base, 6 bases remained unmatched. Here the CDR3 DNA reads TGTGCCAGCAGTCGCCGGACAGGGACGAACACTGAAGCTTTCTTT. This encodes CASSRRTGTNTEAFF.

This clonotype turned up a few times. The V call is TRBV6-6, the J call TRBJ2-7; D tentatively fits TRBD1 or TRBD2 (5 bases each). Germline lookup yields CDR1 MNHNY and CDR2 SVGAGI (reference sequence). V was shortened by 7 bases and J by 3 bases, with 13 bases between the two germline ends. The CDR3 runs to 13 residues. CDR3 amino acids: CASTPGRNYEQYV. In nucleotides, the CDR3 is TGTGCCAGCACCCCGGGACGGAACTACGAGCAGTACGTC.

This clonotype was seen many times. The rearrangement links TRBV11-2 to TRBJ1-4; D gene unclear. This CDR3 spans 17 amino acids. Germline V gene data show CDR1 as SGHAT and CDR2 as FQNNGV. The V end was cut by 3 bases, the J end by 5 bases, with 19 bases between. The CDR3 bases are TGTGCCAGCAGCTTCGGCCCCGTCGGGTCGGGAAATGAAAAACTGTTTTTT. Its translation: CASSFGPVGSGNEKLFF.

In this sample, this clonotype turned up many times. The chain employs TRBV4-1 and TRBJ1-2; the D gene is possibly TRBD1 (6 bases). This CDR3 spans 13 amino acids. Germline-derived CDR1 and CDR2 are MGHRA and YSYEKL. Trimming shortened V by 0 bases and J by 6 bases, and 8 bases separated the two germline ends. The CDR3 is CASSQDRGHGYTF. CDR3 sequence (DNA): TGCGCCAGCAGCCAAGATCGGGGGCATGGCTACACCTTC.

This clonotype was recorded many times. The chain combines TRBV20-1 with TRBJ2-5; TRBD1 or TRBD2 may be the D gene (5 bases each). There are 14 residues in the CDR3. V gave up 0 bases and J gave up 4 bases, with 12 bases separating them. Germline V CDR1 and CDR2: DFQATT, SNEGSKA (reference sequence). The CDR3, as DNA: TGCAGTGCTAGAGATCCATTGGGGGTAGAGACCCAGTACTTC. Its translation: CSARDPLGVETQYF.

The sample holds many counts of this clonotype. V and J are TRBV5-1 and TRBJ2-6; possibly TRBD2 for D (6 bases). CDR3 length: 15 amino acids. CDR1 and CDR2 (germline): SGHRS, YFSETQ. Trimming took off 6 bases at V and 0 bases at J, with 10 bases between the two ends. The CDR3 protein is CASIGGDSGANVLTF. CDR3 sequence (DNA): TGCGCCAGCATCGGAGGGGACTCTGGGGCCAACGTCCTGACTTTC.

This clonotype appeared many times. The V gene is TRBV27, the J gene TRBJ2-5; D is perhaps TRBD1 or TRBD2 (5 bases each). The CDR3 loop spans 14 amino acids. Per the germline V gene, CDR1 is MNHEY and CDR2 is SMNVEV (reference sequence). V lost 10 bases, J lost 4 bases, and 19 bases lay in between. CDR3: CATKASPGGETQYF. Written as DNA, the CDR3 is TGTGCCACCAAGGCGTCACCTGGGGGAGAGACCCAGTACTTC.

This chain joins TRBV7-8 and TRBJ2-5, with D possibly matching TRBD1 (5 bases). CDR3 length: 15 residues. The V gene lost 5 bases and the J gene lost 5 bases, with 18 bases spanning the gap. CDR1 and CDR2 (germline): SGHVS, FQNEAQ. The CDR3 region is CASSPSDILGETQYF. The CDR3 nucleotides read TGTGCCAGCAGCCCCTCGGACATCCTGGGGGAGACCCAGTACTTC.

This clonotype showed up many times. The chain is built from TRBV12-3 or TRBV12-4 and TRBJ2-2; a possible D gene is TRBD1 (5 bases). The V end lost 7 bases, the J end lost 1 base, and 10 bases lay between the germline ends. This CDR3 has 14 amino acids. The CDR3 is CASIQGVNTGELFF. CDR3 DNA sequence: TGTGCCAGCATTCAAGGGGTGAACACCGGGGAGCTGTTTTTT.

This clonotype has only a few counts. The CDR3 nucleotides read TGTGCCATCAGTGAGTACGAGTGGGGGGAGCAGTTCTTC. Translated, it gives CAISEYEWGEQFF. The chain couples TRBV10-3 to TRBJ2-1; D is perhaps TRBD1 or TRBD2 (5 bases each). Germline V lookup: CDR1 ENHRY, CDR2 SYGVKD. The length of the CDR3 is 13 residues. V was cut by 1 base and J by 10 bases, with 11 bases left in between.